These T cell receptor beta chains were read from a single sample in a study of blood T cell repertoires in COVID-19. The repertoire was sequenced with immunoSEQ multiplex PCR; TCRdb's copy has only in-frame clones and lacks some. The table has around 200,000 clones, roughly 90% seen once; the top ten hold approximately 10%. The specimen sequenced was peripheral blood. These receptors were collected from a woman aged 55-70 years with COVID-19, enrolled during active disease. CDR3s include the opening cysteine and the closing phenylalanine or tryptophan. The D gene is left open where the match is weak. Some rows have no size entry. The others give once, few or many, or a class for an expanded clone.

length	size	V	D	J	CDR3	DNA
17	.	TRBV5-1	TRBD2	TRBJ2-2	CASSRMSGSPNTGELFF	TGCGCCAGCAGCCGTATGAGCGGGAGCCCGAACACCGGGGAGCTGTTTTTT
15	.	TRBV11-3	.	TRBJ1-6	CASSLVGAFNSPLHF	TGTGCCAGCAGCTTGGTTGGGGCGTTTAATTCACCCCTCCACTTT
15	.	TRBV9	TRBD2	TRBJ2-7	CASSVGTSGSYEQYF	TGTGCCAGCAGCGTCGGGACTAGCGGGAGCTACGAGCAGTACTTC
15	.	TRBV7-2	TRBD1	TRBJ1-4	CASSQVGSSGGQLFF	TGTGCCAGCAGCCAGGTCGGGAGTTCAGGGGGCCAACTGTTTTTT
15	.	TRBV7-2	.	TRBJ1-3	CASSQLSASGNTIYF	TGTGCCAGCAGCCAACTATCGGCGTCTGGAAACACCATATATTTT
14	.	TRBV27	.	TRBJ2-7	CASSLRTNSYEQYF	TGTGCCAGCAGTTTGAGGACTAACTCCTACGAGCAGTACTTC
16	.	TRBV9	.	TRBJ2-2	CASSVVPVSNTGELFF	TGTGCCAGCAGCGTAGTACCAGTCTCGAACACCGGGGAGCTGTTTTTT
14	once	TRBV6-5	.	TRBJ1-2	CASSYSGGRYGYTF	TGTGCCAGCAGTTACAGCGGTGGGAGGTATGGCTACACCTTC
16	medium-sized	TRBV19	.	TRBJ2-2	CASSILGAANTGELFF	TGTGCCAGTAGTATTTTGGGGGCAGCGAACACCGGGGAGCTGTTTTTT
15	.	TRBV9	TRBD1	TRBJ1-6	CASSAPGQVGAPLHF	TGTGCCAGCAGCGCCCCGGGACAGGTAGGGGCACCCCTCCACTTT
15	.	TRBV19	.	TRBJ1-2	CASSRGDGENYGYTF	TGTGCCAGTAGTCGGGGGGACGGCGAAAACTATGGCTACACCTTC
19	.	TRBV11-2	TRBD1	TRBJ2-6	CASSLAGQWVTSGANVLTF	TGTGCCAGCAGCTTAGCGGGACAGTGGGTTACCTCTGGGGCCAACGTCCTGACTTTC
19	.	TRBV19	TRBD2	TRBJ2-1	CASSRSALLAGGLRNEQFF	TGTGCCAGTAGTCGGAGTGCGCTACTAGCGGGAGGGCTAAGGAATGAGCAGTTCTTC
17	once	TRBV9	.	TRBJ2-3	CASSVTTHEASTDTQYF	TGTGCCAGCAGCGTTACCACCCACGAGGCTAGCACAGATACGCAGTATTTT
15	.	TRBV30	.	TRBJ1-5	CAWSVSWQGGQPQHF	TGTGCCTGGAGTGTAAGTTGGCAGGGTGGGCAGCCCCAGCATTTT
13	few	TRBV6-6	.	TRBJ2-7	CASSYEQGYEQYF	TGTGCCAGCAGTTATGAACAGGGCTACGAGCAGTACTTC
17	once	TRBV4-2	TRBD1	TRBJ2-4	CASSPAGTGLSKNIQYF	TGTGCCAGCAGCCCGGCCGGGACAGGGTTATCCAAAAACATTCAGTACTTC
15	.	TRBV10-1	TRBD2	TRBJ2-1	CASSETSGSRGEQFF	TGCGCCAGCAGTGAGACTAGCGGGAGCCGGGGCGAGCAGTTCTTC
15	once	TRBV3-1/TRBV3-2	.	TRBJ1-5	CASSQGRSTGQPQHF	TGTGCCAGCAGCCAAGGGAGGTCAACCGGACAGCCCCAGCATTTT
14	.	TRBV5-4	TRBD1	TRBJ1-1	CASSSGQGRTEAFF	TGTGCCAGCAGCTCGGGACAGGGAAGAACTGAAGCTTTCTTT
13	few	TRBV30	.	TRBJ1-1	CAWSQGGATEAFF	TGTGCCTGGAGTCAAGGGGGAGCTACTGAAGCTTTCTTT
16	few	TRBV5-1	TRBD1	TRBJ1-3	CASSVGQGVFGNTIYF	TGCGCCAGCAGCGTGGGACAGGGGGTTTTTGGAAACACCATATATTTT
13	.	TRBV10-3	.	TRBJ2-7	CAICPGLNYEQYF	TGTGCCATCTGCCCAGGCCTTAACTACGAGCAGTACTTC
16	.	TRBV5-6	.	TRBJ2-3	CASSFRLQGLTDTQYF	TGTGCCAGCAGCTTCAGATTACAGGGATTAACAGATACGCAGTATTTT
15	.	TRBV14	TRBD1	TRBJ1-5	CASSQRTGGYQPQHF	TGTGCCAGCAGCCAGAGGACAGGGGGCTATCAGCCCCAGCATTTT
16	.	TRBV5-1	TRBD1	TRBJ2-1	CASTREPGQHYNEQFF	TGCGCCAGCACACGCGAGCCGGGACAGCACTACAATGAGCAGTTCTTC
14	.	TRBV3-1/TRBV3-2	.	TRBJ2-5	CASSQLRQGGTQYF	TGTGCCAGCAGCCAACTTAGGCAGGGGGGGACCCAGTACTTC
15	.	TRBV6-6	TRBD1	TRBJ1-6	CASARTGGAGSPLHF	TGTGCCAGCGCGCGAACAGGGGGCGCGGGCTCACCCCTCCACTTT